This T cell receptor beta chain stems from a study of cytomegalovirus exposure and HLA in healthy donors. Study-level points and caveats: An analysis was carried out later, and it reportedly showed fewer N-insertions in an Asian-associated ancestry cluster than the approximately 700-donor mean. Later on, an analysis showed TCR association rates differing by HLA locus, with DRB1 the most and HLA-C the fewest. Three chains linked to CMV were shown in vitro to be specific for CMV antigens. Later work associated roughly 17,000 TCR beta sequences with HLA alleles at 0.05 false discovery rate.

Worth noting for this clone: Its antigen is undetermined.

60 Vbeta and 13 Jbeta primers were used in PCR. Sequenced by immunoSEQ multiplex PCR; TCRdb stores in-frame clones only, minus some. The table shows some 110,000 clones, with about 80% occurring only once. CDR1 and CDR2 from the germline V gene are SGHTA and FQGNSA. CDR3 length: 14 amino acids. The V segment lost 4 bases and the J segment 3 bases; nucleotides outside the gene matches: 2. This sequence joins TRBV7-2 and TRBJ2-3; 9 bases align to TRBD2. Sequenced: PBMCs. This TCR came from a man aged 35 to 55 in good health and CMV-seropositive. CDR3 region: CASSSSGTTDTQYF. In DNA form, the CDR3 reads TGTGCCAGCAGCTCTAGCGGGACTACAGATACGCAGTATTTT.